This TCR beta chain was profiled in a study of cytomegalovirus exposure and HLA in healthy donors. The study, taken as a whole, reports: According to a later analysis, TCR clusters from the first cohort tended to co-occur in the 120 or so validation repertoires. Reported performance of the classifier showed diagnosis of cytomegalovirus status with high specificity and sensitivity.

A remark on this clone: What it recognizes is unknown.

V was cut by 1 base and J by 3 bases, with 9 bases left in between. This CDR3 is 14 amino acids long. TCRdb keeps only in-frame clones here, not all; method: immunoSEQ multiplex PCR. The sample lists about 170,000 clones, roughly 89% occurring once. The sample consisted of PBMCs. This TCR was recovered from a woman aged 18-29 years in good health and CMV-seropositive. J is TRBJ2-5 and V is TRBV23-1; D ambiguous. TRBV23-1 is an ORF; its function is uncertain. CDR3 protein: CASSQLNREETQYF. The CDR3, as DNA: TGCGCCAGCAGTCAATTAAACAGAGAAGAGACCCAGTACTTC.